Following are 20 T cell receptor beta chains from one sample sequenced in a study of blood T cell repertoires in COVID-19. Clones were sequenced by immunoSEQ multiplex PCR, and TCRdb holds only the in-frame ones, with some missing. In the table there are about 360,000 clones, approximately 77% of which are singletons. The specimen was peripheral blood. These receptor sequences come from a human donor with acute or convalescent COVID-19. The donor label of this sample is uncertain.

This clone has a handful of counts. The gene calls are TRBV5-1 and TRBJ2-2, with unresolved D. V dropped 6 bases and J dropped 3 bases, with 12 bases sitting between them. This CDR3 has 14 amino acids. Germline CDR1 reads SGHRS; CDR2 reads YFSETQ. The CDR3 loop reads CASTPDTDTGELFF. The CDR3 DNA reads TGCGCCAGCACTCCCGATACGGACACCGGGGAGCTGTTTTTT.

This clone was detected a few times. This rearrangement joins TRBV7-2 to TRBJ1-2; 8 bases map to TRBD1. Trimming removed 5 bases from V and 5 bases from J; junction bases left unmatched: 10. The germline V gene has CDR1 SGHTA and CDR2 FQGNSA. The CDR3 contains 15 residues. CDR3 in DNA: TGTGCCAGCAGCCCGCGGACAGGGAATGGTTATGGCTACACCTTC. This codes for CASSPRTGNGYGYTF.

This chain connects TRBV5-5 to TRBJ1-2, with D possibly matching TRBD1 (5 bases). Trimming shortened V by 1 base and J by 6 bases, and 13 bases separated the two germline ends. The CDR3 extends over 14 amino acids. Germline CDR1 reads SGHKS; CDR2 reads YYEKEE (reference sequence). The CDR3 is CASSLPGTADGYTF. CDR3 in DNA: TGTGCCAGCAGCTTGCCCGGGACTGCTGATGGCTACACCTTC.

This clone was detected a few times. This CDR3 is CASSPRDRGESPLHF. CDR3 in DNA: TGTGCCAGCAGCCCGAGGGACAGGGGCGAATCACCCCTCCACTTT. J is TRBJ1-6 and V is TRBV5-5, with TRBD1 matching over 10 bases. In germline, CDR1 is SGHKS, CDR2 YYEKEE (reference sequence). The CDR3 covers 15 residues. The V gene end was trimmed by 4 bases and the J gene end by 10 bases; junction bases not matched to a gene: 8.

This clone was seen only a few times. The rearrangement joins TRBV4-1 to TRBJ2-1; TRBD2 matches 11 bases. This CDR3 contains 16 residues. Losses at the gene ends were 3 bases for V and 3 bases for J; bases not matched to a gene: 4. From germline, CDR1 is MGHRA and CDR2 YSYEKL. The CDR3 sequence is CASSQPTSGSYNEQFF. In DNA, the CDR3 is TGCGCCAGCAGCCAGCCAACTAGCGGGAGCTACAATGAGCAGTTCTTC.

The V call is TRBV25-1, the J call TRBJ2-3; possible D gene TRBD2, 5 bases. The CDR3 runs to 14 residues. The germline V and J ends were trimmed by 1 base and 4 bases, with 9 bases remaining between them. Germline CDR1 and CDR2: MGHDK and SYGVNS. The CDR3 DNA follows: TGTGCCAGCAGTGAATCGGGAATCCCAGATACGCAGTATTTT. Translating it yields CASSESGIPDTQYF.

Comment on this clone: This specimen includes other DNA sequences encoding the same CDR3. This chain joins TRBV19 and TRBJ2-7, with no clear D. The V and J ends lost 3 bases and 3 bases respectively, with 3 bases between them. Germline V lookup: CDR1 LNHDA, CDR2 SQIVND (reference sequence). This CDR3 is built from 11 residues. The CDR3 DNA reads TGTGCCAGTAGTATCGGCTACGAGCAGTACTTC. Translating it yields CASSIGYEQYF.

The chain combines TRBV18 with TRBJ1-2; possible D gene TRBD1, 6 bases. V dropped 6 bases and J dropped 1 base, with 18 bases sitting between them. CDR1 KGHSH and CDR2 LQKENI come from the germline V gene. The CDR3 is made up of 16 amino acids. CDR3 sequence (DNA): TGTGCCAGCTCTAATATCGAACAGGGTGGTAACTATGGCTACACCTTC. This encodes CASSNIEQGGNYGYTF.

This sequence joins TRBV5-1 and TRBJ1-6; no clear D gene. Germline values: CDR1 SGHRS, CDR2 YFSETQ. The CDR3 spans 15 residues. Between the trimmed V and J ends, which lost 1 base and 6 bases, there was a span of 11 bases. Here the CDR3 reads CASSLTEYINSPLHF. CDR3 nucleotides: TGCGCCAGCAGCTTGACAGAATACATTAATTCACCCCTCCACTTT.

The chain carries TRBV6-5 and TRBJ1-2; TRBD1 matches at 8 bases. The CDR3 is 13 residues long. Trimming removed 6 bases from V and 7 bases from J; junction bases left unmatched: 7. Looked up from germline, CDR1 is MNHEY and CDR2 is SVGAGI. The CDR3 sequence: CASSKGQGLGYTF. The CDR3 nucleotides read TGTGCCAGCAGCAAAGGACAGGGTCTTGGCTACACCTTC.

The chain uses TRBV5-1 and TRBJ1-5, with D perhaps TRBD1 (5 bases). V dropped 4 bases and J dropped 5 bases, with 10 bases sitting between them. Germline V gene lookup returns CDR1 SGHRS and CDR2 YFSETQ. The CDR3 extends over 13 amino acids. The CDR3 coding sequence is TGCGCCAGCAGCAGGGCGGGGGATCAGCCCCAGCATTTT. Amino acid sequence: CASSRAGDQPQHF. The full variable domain, its missing parts supplied by reference TRBV5-1 and TRBJ1-5, is KAGVTQTPRYLIKTRGQQVTLSCSPISGHRSVSWYQQTPGQGLQFLFEYFSETQRNKGNFPGRFSGRQFSNSRSEMNVSTLELGDSALYLCASSRAGDQPQHFGDGTRLSIL.

V and J are TRBV15 and TRBJ2-1, with 10 positions matching TRBD1. Germline CDR1 reads LNHNV; CDR2 reads YYDKDF (reference sequence). There are 16 residues in the CDR3. V shed 4 bases, J shed 0 bases, and the junction held 3 bases outside the gene matches. The CDR3 is CATSKRDRGSYNEQFF. CDR3 DNA sequence: TGTGCCACCAGCAAAAGGGACAGGGGCTCCTACAATGAGCAGTTCTTC.

V usage is TRBV27 and J usage is TRBJ1-1; 10 positions agree with TRBD1. The germline V gene has CDR1 MNHEY and CDR2 SMNVEV (reference sequence). V shed 5 bases, J shed 11 bases, and the junction held 14 bases outside the gene matches. The CDR3 extends over 15 amino acids. The CDR3 is CASSLRTGGDKRAFF. CDR3 DNA sequence: TGTGCCAGCAGTCTTAGGACAGGGGGAGACAAGAGGGCTTTCTTT.

The chain recombines TRBV19 with TRBJ1-1; no clear D. The V end lost 7 bases, the J end lost 6 bases, and 18 bases lay between the germline ends. CDR3 length: 14 residues. Looked up from germline, CDR1 is LNHDA and CDR2 is SQIVND (reference sequence). DNA for the CDR3: TGTGCCAGTACCTCGATCGGAGATACCCCTGAAGCTTTCTTT. Residues: CASTSIGDTPEAFF.

CDR3 DNA sequence: TGTGCCAGCAGCACACAAGGACAGGGATATTACAATGAGCAGTTCTTC. It is translated as CASSTQGQGYYNEQFF. The chain couples TRBV5-4 to TRBJ2-1, with 8 bases aligning to TRBD1. The CDR3 extends over 16 amino acids. V shed 4 bases and J 4 bases; nucleotides not matched to a gene: 10. Per germline, CDR1 SGHNT and CDR2 YYREEE (reference sequence).

The rearrangement links TRBV7-9 to TRBJ2-2; D is uncertain. CDR3 size: 13 residues. CDR1 is SEHNR and CDR2 is FQNEAQ in the germline V gene (reference sequence). The V gene lost 5 bases and the J gene lost 6 bases, with 10 bases spanning the gap. CDR3 nucleotide sequence: TGTGCCAGCAGCCCACCTTTAGCCGGGGAGCTGTTTTTT. Residues: CASSPPLAGELFF.

The chain recombines TRBV30 with TRBJ1-3; no definite D call. CDR1 is GTSNPN, CDR2 SVGIG, per germline (reference sequence). Trimming cost V 3 bases and J 0 bases, with 15 bases left between them. This CDR3 spans 16 amino acids. The CDR3: CAWRGWGGYSGNTIYF. CDR3 nucleotide sequence: TGTGCCTGGAGGGGGTGGGGAGGCTACTCTGGAAACACCATATATTTT.

The chain joins TRBV7-8 to TRBJ2-7; TRBD1 aligns across 8 bases. Germline-derived CDR1 and CDR2 are SGHVS and FQNEAQ. This CDR3 has 14 residues. J lost 3 bases, V lost 6 bases, and 7 bases had no gene match. CDR3 nucleotide sequence: TGTGCCAGCAGTCCGGACAGGGTAGTCTACGAGCAGTACTTC. Amino acid sequence: CASSPDRVVYEQYF.

This clone appeared a few times. The chain has TRBV10-3 and TRBJ1-1, with D maybe TRBD1 (5 bases). Trimming shortened V by 9 bases and J by 4 bases, and 6 bases separated the two germline ends. CDR3 length equals 10 residues. CDR1 is ENHRY and CDR2 is SYGVKD in the germline V gene. As DNA, the CDR3 is TGTGCCATGGGGGGCACTGAAGCTTTCTTT. Protein: CAMGGTEAFF.

The chain couples TRBV6-5 to TRBJ2-7; a possible D gene is TRBD1 (5 bases). The V gene's germline CDR1 is MNHEY and CDR2 SVGAGI. The CDR3 totals 14 residues. Between the trimmed V and J ends, which lost 4 bases and 2 bases, there was a span of 12 bases. The CDR3 reads CASSSGFNPYEQYF. In nucleotides, the CDR3 is TGTGCCAGCAGTTCAGGGTTCAATCCCTACGAGCAGTACTTC.